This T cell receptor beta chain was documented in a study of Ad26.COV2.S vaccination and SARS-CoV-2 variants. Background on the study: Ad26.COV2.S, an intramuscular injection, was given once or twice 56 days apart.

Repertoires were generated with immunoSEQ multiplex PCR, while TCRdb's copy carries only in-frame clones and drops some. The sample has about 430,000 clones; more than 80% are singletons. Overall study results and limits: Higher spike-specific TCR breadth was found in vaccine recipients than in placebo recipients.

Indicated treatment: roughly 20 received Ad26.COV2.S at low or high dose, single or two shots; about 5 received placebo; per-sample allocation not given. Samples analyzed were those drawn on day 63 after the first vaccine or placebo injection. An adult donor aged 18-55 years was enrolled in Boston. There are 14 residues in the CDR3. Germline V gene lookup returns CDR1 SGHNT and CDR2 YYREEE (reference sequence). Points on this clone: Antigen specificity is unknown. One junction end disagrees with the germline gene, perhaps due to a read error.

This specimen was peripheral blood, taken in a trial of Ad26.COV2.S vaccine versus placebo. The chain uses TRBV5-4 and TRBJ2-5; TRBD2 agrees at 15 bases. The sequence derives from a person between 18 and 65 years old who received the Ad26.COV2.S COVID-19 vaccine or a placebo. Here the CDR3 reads CASSPGLAGGPAHF. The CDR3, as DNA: TGTGCCAGCAGCCCTGGACTAGCGGGAGGGCCGGCGCACTTC. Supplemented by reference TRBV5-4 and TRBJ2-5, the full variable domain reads ETGVTQSPTHLIKTRGQQVTLRCSSQSGHNTVSWYQQALGQGPQFIFQYYREEENGRGNFPPRFSGLQFPNYSSELNVNALELDDSALYLCASSPGLAGGPAHFGPGTRLLVL.